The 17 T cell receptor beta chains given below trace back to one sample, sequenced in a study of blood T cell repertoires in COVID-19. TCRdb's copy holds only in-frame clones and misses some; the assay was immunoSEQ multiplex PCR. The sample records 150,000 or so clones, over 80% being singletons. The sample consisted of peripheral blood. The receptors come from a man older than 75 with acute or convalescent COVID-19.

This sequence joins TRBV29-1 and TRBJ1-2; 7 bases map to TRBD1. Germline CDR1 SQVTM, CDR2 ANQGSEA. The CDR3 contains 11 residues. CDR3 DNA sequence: TGCACCGACCGACAGGGACGAGGCTACACCTTC. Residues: CTDRQGRGYTF. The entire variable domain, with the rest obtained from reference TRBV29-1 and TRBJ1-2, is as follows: SAVISQKPSRDICQRGTSLTIQCQVDSQVTMMFWYRQQPGQSLTLIATANQGSEATYESGFVIDKFPISRPNLTFSTLTVSNMSPEDSSIYLCTDRQGRGYTFGSGTRLTVV.

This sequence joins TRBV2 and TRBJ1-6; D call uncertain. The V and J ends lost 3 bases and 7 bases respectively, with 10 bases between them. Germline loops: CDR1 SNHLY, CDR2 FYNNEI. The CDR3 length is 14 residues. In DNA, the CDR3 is TGTGCCAGCAGTGAGGATGGAGGAAATTCACCCCTCCACTTT. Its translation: CASSEDGGNSPLHF.

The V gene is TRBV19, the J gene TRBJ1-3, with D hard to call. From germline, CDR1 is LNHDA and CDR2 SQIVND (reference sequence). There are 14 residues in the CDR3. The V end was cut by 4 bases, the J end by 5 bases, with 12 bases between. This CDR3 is CASSTLIGRNTIYF. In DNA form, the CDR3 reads TGTGCCAGTAGTACCCTGATTGGGCGAAACACCATATATTTT. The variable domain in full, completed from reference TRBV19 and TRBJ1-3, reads DGGITQSPKYLFRKEGQNVTLSCEQNLNHDAMYWYRQDPGQGLRLIYYSQIVNDFQKGDIAEGYSVSREKKESFPLTVTSAQKNPTAFYLCASSTLIGRNTIYFGEGSWLTVV.

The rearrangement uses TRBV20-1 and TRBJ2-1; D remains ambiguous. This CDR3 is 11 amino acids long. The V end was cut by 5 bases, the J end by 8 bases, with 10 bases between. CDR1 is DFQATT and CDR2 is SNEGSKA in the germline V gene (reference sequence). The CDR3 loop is CSAAVLDEQFF. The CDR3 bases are TGCAGTGCTGCGGTCCTGGATGAGCAGTTCTTC.

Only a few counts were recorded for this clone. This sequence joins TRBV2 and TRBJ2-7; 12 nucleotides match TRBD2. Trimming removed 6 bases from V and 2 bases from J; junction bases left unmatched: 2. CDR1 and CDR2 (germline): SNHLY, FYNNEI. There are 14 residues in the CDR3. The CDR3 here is CASSLAGGTYEQYF. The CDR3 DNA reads TGTGCCAGCAGCCTAGCGGGAGGGACCTACGAGCAGTACTTC.

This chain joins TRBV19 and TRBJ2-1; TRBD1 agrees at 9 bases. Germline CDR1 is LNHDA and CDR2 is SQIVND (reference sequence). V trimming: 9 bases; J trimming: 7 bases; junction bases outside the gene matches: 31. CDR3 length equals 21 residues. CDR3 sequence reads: CASNRDRENPRPWTNPNEQFF. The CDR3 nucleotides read TGTGCCAGCAACCGGGACAGGGAGAATCCTCGGCCCTGGACCAATCCTAATGAGCAGTTCTTC. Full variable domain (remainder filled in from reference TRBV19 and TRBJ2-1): DGGITQSPKYLFRKEGQNVTLSCEQNLNHDAMYWYRQDPGQGLRLIYYSQIVNDFQKGDIAEGYSVSREKKESFPLTVTSAQKNPTAFYLCASNRDRENPRPWTNPNEQFFGPGTRLTVL.

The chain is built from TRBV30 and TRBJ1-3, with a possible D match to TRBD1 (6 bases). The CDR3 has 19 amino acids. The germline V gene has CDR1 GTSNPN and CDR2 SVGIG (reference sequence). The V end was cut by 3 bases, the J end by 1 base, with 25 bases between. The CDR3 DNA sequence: TGTGCCTGGAGCGCCCGGTTGGGGGCGCGGTTGAGGTCTGGAAACACCATATATTTT. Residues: CAWSARLGARLRSGNTIYF.

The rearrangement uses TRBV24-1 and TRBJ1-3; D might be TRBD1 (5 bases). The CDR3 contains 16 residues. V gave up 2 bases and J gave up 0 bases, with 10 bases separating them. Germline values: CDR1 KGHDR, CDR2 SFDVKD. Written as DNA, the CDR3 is TGTGCCACCAGTGATTCCGGGACTTACTCTGGAAACACCATATATTTT. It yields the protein CATSDSGTYSGNTIYF.

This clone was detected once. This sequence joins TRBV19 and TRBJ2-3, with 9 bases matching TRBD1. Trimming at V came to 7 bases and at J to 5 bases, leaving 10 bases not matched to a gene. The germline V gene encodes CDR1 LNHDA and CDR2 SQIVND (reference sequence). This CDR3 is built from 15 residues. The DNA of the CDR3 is TGTGCCAGTACAAGGTGGGGACAGGGAGGAGATACGCAGTATTTT. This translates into CASTRWGQGGDTQYF.

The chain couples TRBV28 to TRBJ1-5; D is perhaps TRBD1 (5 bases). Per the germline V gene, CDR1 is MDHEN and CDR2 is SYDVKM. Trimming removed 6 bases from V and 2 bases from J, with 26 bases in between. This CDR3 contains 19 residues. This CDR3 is CASRYTTSGARGGNQPQHF. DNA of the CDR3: TGTGCCAGCAGATACACCACAAGCGGGGCAAGGGGTGGCAATCAGCCCCAGCATTTT.

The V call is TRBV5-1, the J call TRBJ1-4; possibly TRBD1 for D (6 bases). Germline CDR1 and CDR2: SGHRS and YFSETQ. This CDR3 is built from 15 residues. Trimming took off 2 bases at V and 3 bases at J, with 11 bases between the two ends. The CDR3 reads CASSLRGTPNEKLFF. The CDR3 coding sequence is TGCGCCAGCAGCTTAAGGGGGACCCCTAATGAAAAACTGTTTTTT.

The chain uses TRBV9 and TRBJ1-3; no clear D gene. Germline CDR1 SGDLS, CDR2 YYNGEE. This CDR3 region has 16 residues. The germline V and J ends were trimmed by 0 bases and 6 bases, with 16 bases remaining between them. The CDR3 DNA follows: TGTGCCAGCAGCGTAGAGTCGGAGGGCCCCCTAAACACCATATATTTT. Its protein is CASSVESEGPLNTIYF.

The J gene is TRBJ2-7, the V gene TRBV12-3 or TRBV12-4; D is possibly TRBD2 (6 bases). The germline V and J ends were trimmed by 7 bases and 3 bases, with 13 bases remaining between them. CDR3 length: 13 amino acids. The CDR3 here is CASIPAGSYEQYF. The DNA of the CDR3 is TGTGCCAGCATCCCGGCGGGAAGCTACGAGCAGTACTTC.

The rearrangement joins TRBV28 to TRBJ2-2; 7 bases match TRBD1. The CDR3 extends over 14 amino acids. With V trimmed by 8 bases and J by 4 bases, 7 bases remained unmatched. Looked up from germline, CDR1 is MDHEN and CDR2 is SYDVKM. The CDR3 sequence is CASVGDRATGELFF. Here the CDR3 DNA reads TGTGCCAGCGTTGGAGACAGGGCCACCGGGGAGCTGTTTTTT.

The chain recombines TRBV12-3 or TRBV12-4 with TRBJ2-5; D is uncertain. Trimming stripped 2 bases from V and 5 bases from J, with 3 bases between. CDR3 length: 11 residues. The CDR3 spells CASSLQETQYF. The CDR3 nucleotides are TGTGCCAGCAGTTTACAGGAGACCCAGTACTTC.

The CDR3 region is CASSDPLALQETQYF. CDR3 nucleotides: TGTGCCAGCAGCGATCCACTAGCTCTCCAGGAGACCCAGTACTTC. The chain carries TRBV7-2 and TRBJ2-5, with D possibly matching TRBD2 (6 bases). V was pared by 5 bases and J by 5 bases, with 18 bases between. The germline V gene has CDR1 SGHTA and CDR2 FQGNSA. The CDR3 has 15 amino acids. Drawing the rest from reference TRBV7-2 and TRBJ2-5, the complete variable domain is GAGVSQSPSNKVTEKGKDVELRCDPISGHTALYWYRQSLGQGLEFLIYFQGNSAPDKSGLPSDRFSAERTGGSVSTLTIQRTQQEDSAVYLCASSDPLALQETQYFGPGTRLLVL.

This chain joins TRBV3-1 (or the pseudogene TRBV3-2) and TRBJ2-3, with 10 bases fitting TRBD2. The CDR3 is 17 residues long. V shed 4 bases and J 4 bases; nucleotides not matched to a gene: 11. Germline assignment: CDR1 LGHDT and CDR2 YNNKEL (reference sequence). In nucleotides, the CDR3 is TGTGCCAGCAGCCTGAGAGGTCCTAGCGGGAGTGCAGATACGCAGTATTTT. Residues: CASSLRGPSGSADTQYF.